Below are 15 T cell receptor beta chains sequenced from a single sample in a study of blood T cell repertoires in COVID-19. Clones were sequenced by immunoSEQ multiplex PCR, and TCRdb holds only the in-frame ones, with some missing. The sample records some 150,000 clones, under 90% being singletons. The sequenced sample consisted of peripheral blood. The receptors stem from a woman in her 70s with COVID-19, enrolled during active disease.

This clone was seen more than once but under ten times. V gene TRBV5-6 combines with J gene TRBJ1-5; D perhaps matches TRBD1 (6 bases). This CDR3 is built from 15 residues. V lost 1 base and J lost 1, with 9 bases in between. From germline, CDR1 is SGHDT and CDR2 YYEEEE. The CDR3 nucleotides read TGTGCCAGCAGCTTGCAGGGGCGAAGCAATCAGCCCCAGCATTTT. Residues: CASSLQGRSNQPQHF.

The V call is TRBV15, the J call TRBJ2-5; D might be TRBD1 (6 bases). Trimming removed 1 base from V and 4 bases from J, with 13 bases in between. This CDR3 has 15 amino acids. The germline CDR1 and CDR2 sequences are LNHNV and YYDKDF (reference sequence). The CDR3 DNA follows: TGTGCCACCAGCAGAGGTCCAGGGGATCGAGAGACCCAGTACTTC. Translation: CATSRGPGDRETQYF.

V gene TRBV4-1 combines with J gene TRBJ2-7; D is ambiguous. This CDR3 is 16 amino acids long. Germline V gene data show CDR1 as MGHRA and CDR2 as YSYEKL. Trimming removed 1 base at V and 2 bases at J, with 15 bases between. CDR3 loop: CASSQVSFDKAYEQYF. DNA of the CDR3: TGCGCCAGCAGCCAAGTTTCGTTCGACAAAGCCTACGAGCAGTACTTC.

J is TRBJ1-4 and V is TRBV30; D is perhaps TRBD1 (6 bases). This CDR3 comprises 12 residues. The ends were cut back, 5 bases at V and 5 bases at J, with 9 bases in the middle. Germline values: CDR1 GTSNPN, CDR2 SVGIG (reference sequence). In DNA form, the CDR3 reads TGTGCCTGGGGACAGATAAATGAAAAACTGTTTTTT. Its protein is CAWGQINEKLFF. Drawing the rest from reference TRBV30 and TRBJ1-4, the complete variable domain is SQTIHQWPATLVQPVGSPLSLECTVEGTSNPNLYWYRQAAGRGLQLLFYSVGIGQISSEVPQNLSASRPQDRQFILSSKKLLLSDSGFYLCAWGQINEKLFFGSGTQLSVL.

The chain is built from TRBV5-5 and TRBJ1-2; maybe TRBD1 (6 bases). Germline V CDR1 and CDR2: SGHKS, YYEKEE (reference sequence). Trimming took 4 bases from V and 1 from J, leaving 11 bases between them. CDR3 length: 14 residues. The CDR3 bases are TGTGCCAGCAGCGGGACATCGATTAACTATGGCTACACCTTC. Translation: CASSGTSINYGYTF.

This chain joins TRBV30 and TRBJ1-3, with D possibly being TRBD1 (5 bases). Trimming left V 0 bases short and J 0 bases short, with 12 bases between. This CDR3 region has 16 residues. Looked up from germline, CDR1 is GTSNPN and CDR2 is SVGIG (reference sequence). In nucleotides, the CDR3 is TGTGCCTGGAGTGTACGAGTGGGGGGCTCTGGAAACACCATATATTTT. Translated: CAWSVRVGGSGNTIYF.

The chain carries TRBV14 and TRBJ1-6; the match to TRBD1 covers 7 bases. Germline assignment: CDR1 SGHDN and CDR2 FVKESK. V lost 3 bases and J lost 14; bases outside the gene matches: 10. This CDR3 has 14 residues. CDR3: CASSQTQGFVALHF. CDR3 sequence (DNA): TGTGCCAGCAGCCAGACACAGGGGTTTGTAGCCCTCCACTTT.

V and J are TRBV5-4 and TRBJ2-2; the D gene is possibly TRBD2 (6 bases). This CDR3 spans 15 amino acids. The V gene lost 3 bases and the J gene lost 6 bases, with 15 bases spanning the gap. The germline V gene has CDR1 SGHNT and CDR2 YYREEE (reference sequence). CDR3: CASSSDWGESGELFF. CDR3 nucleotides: TGTGCCAGCAGCTCAGATTGGGGGGAATCCGGGGAGCTGTTTTTT.

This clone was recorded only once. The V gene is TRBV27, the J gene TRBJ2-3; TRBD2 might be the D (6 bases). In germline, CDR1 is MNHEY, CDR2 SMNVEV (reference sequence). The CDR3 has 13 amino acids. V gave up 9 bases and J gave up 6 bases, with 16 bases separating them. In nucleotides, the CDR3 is TGTGCCAGTGGGACTCGCTTAGAGGATACGCAGTATTTT. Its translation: CASGTRLEDTQYF.

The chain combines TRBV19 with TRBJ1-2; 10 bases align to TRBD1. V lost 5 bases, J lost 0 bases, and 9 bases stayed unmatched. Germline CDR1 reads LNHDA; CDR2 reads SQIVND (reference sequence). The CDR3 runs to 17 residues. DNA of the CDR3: TGTGCCAGTAGTCTCCGGGACAGGGGTGTCGCTAACTATGGCTACACCTTC. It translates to CASSLRDRGVANYGYTF.

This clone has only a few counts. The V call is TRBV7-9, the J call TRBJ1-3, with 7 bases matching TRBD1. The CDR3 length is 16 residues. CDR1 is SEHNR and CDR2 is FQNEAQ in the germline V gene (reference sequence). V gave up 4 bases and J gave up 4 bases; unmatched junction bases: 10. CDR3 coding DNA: TGTGCCAGCAGCTCACGACAGGGAGGAGAGGGAAACACCATATATTTT. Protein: CASSSRQGGEGNTIYF.

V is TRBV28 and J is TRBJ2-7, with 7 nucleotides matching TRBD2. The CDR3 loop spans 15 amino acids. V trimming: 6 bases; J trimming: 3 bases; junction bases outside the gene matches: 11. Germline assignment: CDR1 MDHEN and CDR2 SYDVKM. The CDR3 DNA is TGTGCCAGCAGGAGATCCGGGACTAAGGGCTACGAGCAGTACTTC. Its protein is CASRRSGTKGYEQYF.

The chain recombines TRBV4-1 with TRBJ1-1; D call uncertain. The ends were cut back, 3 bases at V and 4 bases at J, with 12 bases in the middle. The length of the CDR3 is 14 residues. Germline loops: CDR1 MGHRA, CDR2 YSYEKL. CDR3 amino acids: CASSQEGGSTEAFF. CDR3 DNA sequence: TGCGCCAGCAGCCAGGAGGGAGGTAGCACTGAAGCTTTCTTT.

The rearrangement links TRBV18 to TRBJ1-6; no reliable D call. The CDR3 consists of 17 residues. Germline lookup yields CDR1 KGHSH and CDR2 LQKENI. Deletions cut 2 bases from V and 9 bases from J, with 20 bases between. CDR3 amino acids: CASSPKIGDQVGSPLHF. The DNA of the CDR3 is TGTGCCAGCTCACCAAAGATCGGGGATCAGGTTGGTTCACCCCTCCACTTT.

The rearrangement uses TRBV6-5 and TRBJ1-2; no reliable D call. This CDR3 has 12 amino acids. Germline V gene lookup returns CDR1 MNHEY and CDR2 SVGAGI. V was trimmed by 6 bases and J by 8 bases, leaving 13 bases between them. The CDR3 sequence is CASRRPPGGYTF. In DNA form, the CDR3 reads TGTGCCAGCAGACGGCCTCCGGGAGGCTACACCTTC.